These 10 T cell receptor beta chains were all obtained from the same sample, sequenced in a study of shared clonotypes between healthy human individuals (TCRdb year 2020). The library came from the immunoSEQ multiplex PCR assay. TCRdb retrieved this table from immuneACCESS and kept in-frame rearrangements only. Not all clones are present; in checked studies, unresolved V genes account for under half, and no reason is known for the remainder. This sample comprises about 2.1 million clones, 93% of them detected only once. The top ten clonotypes cover around 1.7% of the sample. For the CD8 naive samples, CD45RO-negative cells were positively selected for CCR7, yielding a CD45RA+CCR7+ population from which TemRA cells were excluded. Sequencing was carried out using naive CD8+ T cells from PBMCs. According to the study, the label for this sample's cell subset or site signals: CD45RA+CCR7+. The receptors were sampled from a man between 18 and 29 years old in good health. Some clones in this sample may be carry-over from other donors' samples.

This clone has a handful of counts. The chain couples TRBV7-9 to TRBJ1-1; 7 bases are a match to TRBD1. The germline gives CDR1 SEHNR, CDR2 FQNEAQ (reference sequence). The CDR3 length is 15 residues. The trim removed 0 bases at V and 5 bases at J, leaving 6 bases unmatched. The CDR3 DNA sequence: TGTGCCAGCAGCTTAGCCGGGACAGAGAATACTGAAGCTTTCTTT. Protein sequence: CASSLAGTENTEAFF.

V and J are TRBV28 and TRBJ2-5, with D possibly being TRBD1 (5 bases). The CDR3 sequence is 15 residues long. Germline assignment: CDR1 MDHEN and CDR2 SYDVKM. V lost 2 bases and J lost 7, with 17 bases in between. CDR3: CASSLEQAFWGTQYF. The CDR3 DNA is TGTGCCAGCAGTTTAGAACAGGCTTTTTGGGGGACCCAGTACTTC.

The chain uses TRBV7-6 and TRBJ2-3; TRBD1 matches at 10 bases. The CDR3 is 20 residues long. V lost 4 bases, J lost 3 bases, and 19 bases stayed unmatched. Germline CDR1 reads SGHVS; CDR2 reads FNYEAQ. The DNA for the CDR3 is TGTGCCAGCAGCTCCCCACTATTAGCAAGGGACAGGGGTAGAACAGATACGCAGTATTTT. Amino acid sequence: CASSSPLLARDRGRTDTQYF.

The DNA for the CDR3 is TGTGCCAGCAGTCATGGGAGCGGGAGTAACCACGAGCAGTACTTC. Protein product: CASSHGSGSNHEQYF. The chain joins TRBV5-4 to TRBJ2-7; TRBD2 matches 8 bases. The CDR3 is 15 residues long. The trim removed 5 bases at V and 5 bases at J, leaving 12 bases unmatched. Germline V gene lookup returns CDR1 SGHNT and CDR2 YYREEE (reference sequence).

To note about this clone: The same CDR3 can be traced to other DNA sequences in this sample. V is TRBV19 and J is TRBJ2-7; 7 bases map to TRBD2. The CDR3 length is 13 residues. The V gene end was trimmed by 3 bases and the J gene end by 6 bases; junction bases not matched to a gene: 5. Germline-derived CDR1 and CDR2 are LNHDA and SQIVND (reference sequence). Here the CDR3 DNA reads TGTGCCAGTAGTATCGGCGGGAGATCCGAGCAGTACTTC. This sequence encodes CASSIGGRSEQYF.

This clone was recorded only once. The V call is TRBV7-9, the J call TRBJ2-1; D is tentatively TRBD1 or TRBD2 (5 bases each). Germline V gene data show CDR1 as SEHNR and CDR2 as FQNEAQ (reference sequence). The CDR3 contains 13 residues. V was clipped by 1 base and J by 10 bases, with 11 bases between them. The CDR3 loop is CASSLERDGEQFF. CDR3 nucleotides: TGTGCCAGCAGCTTAGAGAGGGACGGGGAGCAGTTCTTC.

The sample holds one count of this clone. This CDR3 is also generated by other DNA sequences in the sample. This chain links TRBV28 with TRBJ2-7; a weak D match, TRBD2 (6 bases). This CDR3 spans 13 amino acids. Trimming took off 3 bases at V and 2 bases at J, with 8 bases between the two ends. In germline, CDR1 is MDHEN, CDR2 SYDVKM. The CDR3, as DNA: TGTGCCAGCAGTTTTGGGGGGACCTACGAGCAGTACTTC. Residues: CASSFGGTYEQYF.

V is TRBV4-3 and J is TRBJ2-2, with TRBD2 matching over 7 bases. CDR1 is LGHNA and CDR2 is YSLEER in the germline V gene. There are 16 residues in the CDR3. J gave up 4 bases and V 6 bases, and 11 bases lay outside the gene matches. The CDR3 protein is CASSRLERDGTGELFF. In DNA, the CDR3 is TGCGCCAGCAGTCGCCTGGAGCGGGATGGCACCGGGGAGCTGTTTTTT.

The rearrangement uses TRBV15 and TRBJ1-5; D remains unclear. Looked up from germline, CDR1 is LNHNV and CDR2 is YYDKDF (reference sequence). V dropped 1 base and J dropped 4 bases, with 14 bases sitting between them. The CDR3 contains 16 residues. CDR3 DNA sequence: TGTGCCACCAGCAGAGTAGGTCGGGCTTTTAATCAGCCCCAGCATTTT. It is translated as CATSRVGRAFNQPQHF.

The chain couples TRBV27 to TRBJ1-5, with 11 bases aligning to TRBD1. J gave up 8 bases and V 1 base, and 7 bases lay outside the gene matches. This CDR3 region has 16 residues. In germline, CDR1 is MNHEY, CDR2 SMNVEV (reference sequence). CDR3 residues: CASSLLGTGGVEPQHF. The CDR3 bases are TGTGCCAGCAGTTTATTAGGGACAGGGGGAGTAGAGCCCCAGCATTTT.